This TCR beta chain was profiled in a study of metastatic and nonmetastatic thyroid tumors. Whole-study context: Malignant and benign thyroid patients had repertoires compared in peripheral blood and tumor or nodule tissue.

Study processing details: Building a distant-metastasis classifier for papillary thyroid cancer drew on CDR3 differences across clinicopathological groups. TCRdb reassembled clones from the PCR reads with MiXCR. What appears here as the V and J calls and clone size reflects TCRdb's work, not the paper's. This table holds more than 20,000 clones, roughly 12% found once. Study-level results: Significantly greater TCR beta diversity was reportedly found in malignant thyroid tumors than in benign nodules (in blood and tumor).

Thyroid surgery had not been preceded by any treatment in any patient. This clone has ten or more counts. Its antigen remains unidentified. The CDR3 has 14 residues. V was clipped by 5 bases and J by 6 bases; unmatched bases: 7. The germline V gene has CDR1 MDHEN and CDR2 SYDVKM. The rearrangement joins TRBV28 to TRBJ2-1; the match to TRBD1 covers 7 bases. Material: blood. The clonotype comes from a female donor with papillary thyroid cancer or a benign thyroid nodule (not recorded which). Some clones in this sample may be carry-over from other donors' samples. This CDR3 reads CASSPQGQINEQFF. The CDR3 coding sequence is TGTGCCAGCAGTCCCCAGGGACAGATCAATGAGCAGTTCTTC.